This section outlines one T cell receptor (beta chain) sequence together with its context. This record comes from a study of control samples from healthy donors and cancer patients. The repertoire was sequenced with immunoSEQ multiplex PCR; TCRdb's copy has only in-frame clones and lacks some. The table records some 130,000 clones, approximately 90% of them present only once. The material sequenced was blood. The TCR originated in a man aged 35 to 55 in good health.

The DNA of the CDR3 is TGTGCCAGCAGCTACGGGAGGAACACAGATACGCAGTATTTT. Its translation: CASSYGRNTDTQYF. The V call is TRBV11-2, the J call TRBJ2-3, with 7 positions matching TRBD2. The CDR3 extends over 14 amino acids. Germline trimming cut 4 bases from V and 2 bases from J; bases unmatched to any gene: 3. From germline, CDR1 is SGHAT and CDR2 FQNNGV.